One T cell receptor (beta chain) is described in this entry. What it binds is not known. This sample is drawn from a study of T cell repertoires in cytomegalovirus infection. Study-level background: Indications came from public TCR beta signatures; they pointed to CMV infection and to a matching HLA type.

Regarding the study as a whole: Public TCR beta family frequency separated CMV-and-HLA carriers, including in an independent cohort. The study found HLA-C-restricted CMV-specific TCR beta clonotypes dominating the ex vivo response.

Using its own MiXCR run on the reads, TCRdb lists one record per CDR3 protein. The sample holds about 490,000 distinct CDR3 sequences, about 11% seen once. CDR3 size: 13 residues. Deletions cut 10 bases from V and 5 bases from J, with 17 bases between. The V gene's germline CDR1 is ENHRY and CDR2 SYGVKD. The sequence came from a human donor in good health (CMV status not recorded). Some clones in this sample may be carry-over from other donors' samples. Sequences were obtained from PBMCs. This sequence joins TRBV10-3 and TRBJ2-5; the D gene is possibly TRBD2 (6 bases). The chain's CDR3 is CATSDGSRETQYF. The CDR3 DNA sequence: TGTGCCACCTCCGACGGGAGTCGGGAGACCCAGTACTTC.